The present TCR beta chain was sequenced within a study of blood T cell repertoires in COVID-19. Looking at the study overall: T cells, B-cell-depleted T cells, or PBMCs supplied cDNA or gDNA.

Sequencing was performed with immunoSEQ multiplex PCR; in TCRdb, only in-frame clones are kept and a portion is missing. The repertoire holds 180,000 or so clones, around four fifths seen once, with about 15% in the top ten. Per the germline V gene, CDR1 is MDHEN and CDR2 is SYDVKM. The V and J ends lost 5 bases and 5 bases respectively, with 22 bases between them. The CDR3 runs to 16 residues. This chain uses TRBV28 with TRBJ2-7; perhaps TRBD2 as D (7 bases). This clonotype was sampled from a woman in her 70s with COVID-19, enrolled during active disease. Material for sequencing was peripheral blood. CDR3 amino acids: CASSPPSGGLINEQYF. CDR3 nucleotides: TGTGCCAGCAGTCCGCCTTCGGGGGGCTTGATAAACGAGCAGTACTTC.